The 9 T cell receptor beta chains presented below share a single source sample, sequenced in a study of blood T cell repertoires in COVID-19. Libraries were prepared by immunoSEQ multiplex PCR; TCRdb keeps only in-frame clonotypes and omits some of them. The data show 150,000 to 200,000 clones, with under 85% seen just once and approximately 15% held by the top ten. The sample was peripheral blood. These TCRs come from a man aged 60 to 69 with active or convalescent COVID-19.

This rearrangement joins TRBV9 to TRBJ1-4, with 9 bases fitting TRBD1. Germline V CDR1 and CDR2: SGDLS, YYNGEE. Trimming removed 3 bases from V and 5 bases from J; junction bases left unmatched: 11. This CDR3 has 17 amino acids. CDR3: CASSDYPGTGFNEKLFF. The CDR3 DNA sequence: TGTGCCAGCAGCGATTACCCCGGGACAGGGTTCAATGAAAAACTGTTTTTT.

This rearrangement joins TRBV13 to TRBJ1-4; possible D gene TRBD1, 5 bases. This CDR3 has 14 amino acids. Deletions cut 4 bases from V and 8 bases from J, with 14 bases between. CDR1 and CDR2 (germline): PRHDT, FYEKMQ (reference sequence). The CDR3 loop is CASSSQSGNEKLFF. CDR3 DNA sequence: TGTGCCAGCAGCTCCCAGTCAGGGAACGAAAAACTGTTTTTT. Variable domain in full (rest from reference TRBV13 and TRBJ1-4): AAGVIQSPRHLIKEKRETATLKCYPIPRHDTVYWYQQGPGQDPQFLISFYEKMQSDKGSIPDRFSAQQFSDYHSELNMSSLELGDSALYFCASSSQSGNEKLFFGSGTQLSVL.

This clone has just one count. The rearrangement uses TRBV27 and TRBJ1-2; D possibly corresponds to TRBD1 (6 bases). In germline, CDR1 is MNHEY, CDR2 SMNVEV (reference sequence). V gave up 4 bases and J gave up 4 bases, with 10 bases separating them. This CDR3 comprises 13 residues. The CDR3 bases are TGTGCCAGCAGTTCGAGGGGGTTCTATGGCTACACCTTC. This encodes CASSSRGFYGYTF.

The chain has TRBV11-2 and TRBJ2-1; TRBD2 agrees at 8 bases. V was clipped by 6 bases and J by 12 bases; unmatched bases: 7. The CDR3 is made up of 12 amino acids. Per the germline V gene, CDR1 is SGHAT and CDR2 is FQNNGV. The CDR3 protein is CASRRIAGRQFF. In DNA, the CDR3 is TGTGCCAGCAGACGAATAGCGGGAAGGCAGTTCTTC.

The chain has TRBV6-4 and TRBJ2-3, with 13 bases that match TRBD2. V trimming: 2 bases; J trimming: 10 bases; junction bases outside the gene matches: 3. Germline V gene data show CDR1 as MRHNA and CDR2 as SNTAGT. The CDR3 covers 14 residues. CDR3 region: CASSDGTSGNAQYF. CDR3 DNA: TGTGCCAGCAGTGACGGGACTAGCGGGAACGCGCAGTATTTT.

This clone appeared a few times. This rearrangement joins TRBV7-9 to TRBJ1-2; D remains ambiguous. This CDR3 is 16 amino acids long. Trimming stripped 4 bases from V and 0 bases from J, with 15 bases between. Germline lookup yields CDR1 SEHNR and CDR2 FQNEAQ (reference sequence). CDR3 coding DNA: TGTGCCAGCAGCTCCCAAGGAGCTGGCGCTAACTATGGCTACACCTTC. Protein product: CASSSQGAGANYGYTF. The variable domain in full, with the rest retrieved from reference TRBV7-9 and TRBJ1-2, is DTGVSQNPRHKITKRGQNVTFRCDPISEHNRLYWYRQTLGQGPEFLTYFQNEAQLEKSRLLSDRFSAERPKGSFSTLEIQRTEQGDSAMYLCASSSQGAGANYGYTFGSGTRLTVV.

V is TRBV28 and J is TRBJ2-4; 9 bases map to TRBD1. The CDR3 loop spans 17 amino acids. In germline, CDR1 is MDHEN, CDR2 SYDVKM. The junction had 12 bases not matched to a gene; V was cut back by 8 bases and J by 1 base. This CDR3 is CASRQRGTGLAKNIQYF. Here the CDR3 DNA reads TGTGCCAGCCGACAGAGGGGGACAGGGCTTGCCAAAAACATTCAGTACTTC.

For the CDR3, the DNA is TGCAGCGTTCCGAAGGGGGATCTCCAGTACGAGCAGTACTTC. It yields the protein CSVPKGDLQYEQYF. This chain connects TRBV29-1 to TRBJ2-7; a weak D match, TRBD1 (6 bases). V lost 5 bases and J lost 4, with 18 bases in between. CDR3 length: 14 amino acids. Germline loops: CDR1 SQVTM, CDR2 ANQGSEA.

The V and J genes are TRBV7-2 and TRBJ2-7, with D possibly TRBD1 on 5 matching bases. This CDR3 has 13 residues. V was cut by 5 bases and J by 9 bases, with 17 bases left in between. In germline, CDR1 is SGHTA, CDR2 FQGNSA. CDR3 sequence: CASSPIRQWRQYF. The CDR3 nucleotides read TGTGCCAGCAGCCCCATCCGACAGTGGCGGCAGTACTTC.